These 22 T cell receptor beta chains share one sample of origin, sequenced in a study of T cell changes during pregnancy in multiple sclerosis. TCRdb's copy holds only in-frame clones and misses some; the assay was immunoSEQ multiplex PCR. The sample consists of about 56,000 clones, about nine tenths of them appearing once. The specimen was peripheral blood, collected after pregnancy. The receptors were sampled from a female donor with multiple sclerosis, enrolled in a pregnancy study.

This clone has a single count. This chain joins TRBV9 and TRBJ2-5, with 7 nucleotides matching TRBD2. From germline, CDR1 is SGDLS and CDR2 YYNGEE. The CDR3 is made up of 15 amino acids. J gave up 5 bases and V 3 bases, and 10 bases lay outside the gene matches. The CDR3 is CASSAYGLDAETQYF. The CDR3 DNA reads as TGTGCCAGCAGCGCTTACGGACTAGACGCCGAGACCCAGTACTTC.

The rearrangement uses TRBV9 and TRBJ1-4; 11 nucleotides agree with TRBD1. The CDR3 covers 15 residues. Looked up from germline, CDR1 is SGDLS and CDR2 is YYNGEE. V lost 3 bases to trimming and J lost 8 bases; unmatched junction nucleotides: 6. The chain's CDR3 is CASSGTGTGGEKLFF. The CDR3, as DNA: TGTGCCAGCAGCGGCACCGGGACAGGGGGGGAAAAACTGTTTTTT.

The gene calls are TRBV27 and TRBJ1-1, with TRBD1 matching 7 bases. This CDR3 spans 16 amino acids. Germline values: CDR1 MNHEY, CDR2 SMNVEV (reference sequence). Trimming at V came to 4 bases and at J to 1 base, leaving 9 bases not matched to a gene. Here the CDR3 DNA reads TGTGCCAGCAGTTCGACAGGGATGACGAAGAACACTGAAGCTTTCTTT. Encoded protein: CASSSTGMTKNTEAFF.

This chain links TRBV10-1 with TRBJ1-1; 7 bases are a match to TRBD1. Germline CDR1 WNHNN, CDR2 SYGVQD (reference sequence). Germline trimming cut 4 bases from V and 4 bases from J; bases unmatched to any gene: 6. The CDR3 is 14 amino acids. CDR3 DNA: TGCGCCAGCAGTGTAAACAGGGGAGTCACTGAAGCTTTCTTT. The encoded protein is CASSVNRGVTEAFF.

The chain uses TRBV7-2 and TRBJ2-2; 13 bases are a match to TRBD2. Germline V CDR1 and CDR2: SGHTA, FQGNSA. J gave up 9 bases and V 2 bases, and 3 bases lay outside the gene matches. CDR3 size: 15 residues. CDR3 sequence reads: CASSLTSGGVWELFF. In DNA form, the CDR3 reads TGTGCCAGCAGCTTAACTAGCGGGGGGGTATGGGAGCTGTTTTTT.

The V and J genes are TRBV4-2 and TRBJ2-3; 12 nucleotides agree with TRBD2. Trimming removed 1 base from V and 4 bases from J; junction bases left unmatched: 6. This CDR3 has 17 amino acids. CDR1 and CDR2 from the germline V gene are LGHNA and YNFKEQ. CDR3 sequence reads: CASSQASSGGGADTQYF. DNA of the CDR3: TGTGCCAGCAGCCAAGCGTCTAGCGGGGGGGGTGCAGATACGCAGTATTTT.

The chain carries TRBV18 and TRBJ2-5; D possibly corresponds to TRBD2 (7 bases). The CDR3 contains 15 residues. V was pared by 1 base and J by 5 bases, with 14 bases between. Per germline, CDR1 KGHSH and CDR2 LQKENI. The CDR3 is CASSPRRGHGETQYF. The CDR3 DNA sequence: TGTGCCAGCTCACCACGGCGGGGGCACGGCGAGACCCAGTACTTC.

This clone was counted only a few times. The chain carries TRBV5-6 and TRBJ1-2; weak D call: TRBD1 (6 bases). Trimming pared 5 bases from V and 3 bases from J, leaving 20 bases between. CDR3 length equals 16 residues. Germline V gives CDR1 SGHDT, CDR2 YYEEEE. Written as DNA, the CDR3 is TGTGCCAGCAGAAGGACAGAGCACGTAGACTACTATGGCTACACCTTC. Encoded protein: CASRRTEHVDYYGYTF.

In DNA, the CDR3 is TGTGCCATCAGTGACCCCCCGACAGGGCCTGAAGCTTTCTTT. Its translation is CAISDPPTGPEAFF. The chain recombines TRBV10-3 with TRBJ1-1; TRBD1 matches at 7 bases. The CDR3 length is 14 residues. V dropped 3 bases and J dropped 6; count of bases not matched to a gene: 7. Germline CDR1 reads ENHRY; CDR2 reads SYGVKD.

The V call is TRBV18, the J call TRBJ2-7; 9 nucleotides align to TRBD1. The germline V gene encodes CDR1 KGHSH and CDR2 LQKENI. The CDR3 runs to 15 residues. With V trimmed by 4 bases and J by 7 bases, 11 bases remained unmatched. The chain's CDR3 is CASSLSPQGAGEQYF. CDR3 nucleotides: TGTGCCAGCTCACTTTCTCCACAGGGGGCAGGGGAGCAGTACTTC. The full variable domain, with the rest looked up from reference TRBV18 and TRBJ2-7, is NAGVMQNPRHLVRRRGQEARLRCSPMKGHSHVYWYRQLPEEGLKFMVYLQKENIIDESGMPKERFSAEFPKEGPSILRIQQVVRGDSAAYFCASSLSPQGAGEQYFGPGTRLTVT.

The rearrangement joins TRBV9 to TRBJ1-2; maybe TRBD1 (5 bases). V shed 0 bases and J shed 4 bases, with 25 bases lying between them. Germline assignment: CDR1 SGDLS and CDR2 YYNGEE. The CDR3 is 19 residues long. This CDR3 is CASSVAQEGPTSWGYGYTF. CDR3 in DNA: TGTGCCAGCAGCGTAGCTCAGGAGGGGCCGACATCCTGGGGCTATGGCTACACCTTC.

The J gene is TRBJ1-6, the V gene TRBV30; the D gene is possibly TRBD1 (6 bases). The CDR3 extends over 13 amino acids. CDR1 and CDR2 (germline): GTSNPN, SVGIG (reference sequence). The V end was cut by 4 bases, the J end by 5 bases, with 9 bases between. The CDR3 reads CAWNRVNNSPLHF. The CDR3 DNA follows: TGTGCCTGGAACAGGGTAAATAATTCACCCCTCCACTTT.

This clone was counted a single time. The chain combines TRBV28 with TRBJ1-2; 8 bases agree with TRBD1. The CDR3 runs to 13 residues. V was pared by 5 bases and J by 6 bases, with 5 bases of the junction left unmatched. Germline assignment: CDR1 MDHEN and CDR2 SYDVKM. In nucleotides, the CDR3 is TGTGCCAGCAGTATACAGGGGGGGGATGGCTACACCTTC. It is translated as CASSIQGGDGYTF.

DNA of the CDR3: TGCAGCGTTGAACCACTTGCGCGGGGAAATGAGCAGTTCTTC. Protein: CSVEPLARGNEQFF. This rearrangement joins TRBV29-1 to TRBJ2-1; D is perhaps TRBD2 (6 bases). The V end was cut by 2 bases, the J end by 7 bases, with 15 bases between. This CDR3 has 14 amino acids. Germline loops: CDR1 SQVTM, CDR2 ANQGSEA.

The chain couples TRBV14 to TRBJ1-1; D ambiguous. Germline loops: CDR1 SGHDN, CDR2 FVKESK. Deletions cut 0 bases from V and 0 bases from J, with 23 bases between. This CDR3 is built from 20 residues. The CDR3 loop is CASSQESGSVFLTMNTEAFF. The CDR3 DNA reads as TGTGCCAGCAGCCAAGAATCGGGGTCAGTTTTTCTGACTATGAACACTGAAGCTTTCTTT. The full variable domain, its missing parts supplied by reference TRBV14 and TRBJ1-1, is EAGVTQFPSHSVIEKGQTVTLRCDPISGHDNLYWYRRVMGKEIKFLLHFVKESKQDESGMPNNRFLAERTGGTYSTLKVQPAELEDSGVYFCASSQESGSVFLTMNTEAFFGQGTRLTVV.

CDR3 bases: TGCAGCGTATCGACAGGGCTAGTCAATGAGCAGTTCTTC. Encoded protein: CSVSTGLVNEQFF. The chain employs TRBV29-1 and TRBJ2-1; 7 bases agree with TRBD1. The CDR3 runs to 13 residues. Germline assignment: CDR1 SQVTM and CDR2 ANQGSEA. The junction had 8 bases not matched to a gene; V was cut back by 6 bases and J by 6 bases.

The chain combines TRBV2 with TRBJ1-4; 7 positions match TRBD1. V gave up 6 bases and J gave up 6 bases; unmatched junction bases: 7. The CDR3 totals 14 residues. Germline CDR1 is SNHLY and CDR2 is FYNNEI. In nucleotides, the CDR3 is TGTGCCAGCAGGGGAGACAGGGTTGATGAAAAACTGTTTTTT. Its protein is CASRGDRVDEKLFF. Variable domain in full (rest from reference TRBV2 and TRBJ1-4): EPEVTQTPSHQVTQMGQEVILRCVPISNHLYFYWYRQILGQKVEFLVSFYNNEISEKSEIFDDQFSVERPDGSNFTLKIRSTKLEDSAMYFCASRGDRVDEKLFFGSGTQLSVL.

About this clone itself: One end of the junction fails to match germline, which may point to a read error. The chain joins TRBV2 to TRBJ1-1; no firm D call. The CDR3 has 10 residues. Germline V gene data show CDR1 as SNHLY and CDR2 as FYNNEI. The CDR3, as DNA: TGTGCCAGCAGTGCAGAGGGCCTCCAATTT. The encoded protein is CASSAEGLQF.

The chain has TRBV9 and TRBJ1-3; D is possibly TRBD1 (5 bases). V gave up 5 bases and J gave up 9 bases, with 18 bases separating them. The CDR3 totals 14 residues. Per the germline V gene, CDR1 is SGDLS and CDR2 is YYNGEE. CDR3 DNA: TGTGCCAGCAGTCCTGACAGCGTGGAGGGCACCATATATTTT. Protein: CASSPDSVEGTIYF.

The CDR3 loop is CASSFQGNGGYTF. Here the CDR3 DNA reads TGTGCCAGCAGTTTCCAGGGTAATGGCGGCTACACCTTC. The rearrangement uses TRBV6-6 and TRBJ1-2, with D possibly being TRBD1 (5 bases). CDR1 is MNHNY, CDR2 SVGAGI, per germline (reference sequence). Trimming removed 4 bases from V and 8 bases from J, with 14 bases in between. This CDR3 has 13 residues.

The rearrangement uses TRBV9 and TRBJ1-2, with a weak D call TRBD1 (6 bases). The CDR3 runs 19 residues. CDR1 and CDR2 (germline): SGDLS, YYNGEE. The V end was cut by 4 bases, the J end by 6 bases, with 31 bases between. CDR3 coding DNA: TGTGCCAGCAGCCTTCGACGAGGACAGTCTCTTGGGTGGACGGATGGCTACACCTTC. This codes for CASSLRRGQSLGWTDGYTF.

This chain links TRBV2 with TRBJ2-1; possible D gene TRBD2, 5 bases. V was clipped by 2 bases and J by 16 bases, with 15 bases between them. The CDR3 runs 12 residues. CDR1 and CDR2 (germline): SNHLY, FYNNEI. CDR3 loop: CASSEYRLARFF. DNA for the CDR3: TGTGCCAGCAGTGAATACCGTCTAGCTAGATTCTTC.